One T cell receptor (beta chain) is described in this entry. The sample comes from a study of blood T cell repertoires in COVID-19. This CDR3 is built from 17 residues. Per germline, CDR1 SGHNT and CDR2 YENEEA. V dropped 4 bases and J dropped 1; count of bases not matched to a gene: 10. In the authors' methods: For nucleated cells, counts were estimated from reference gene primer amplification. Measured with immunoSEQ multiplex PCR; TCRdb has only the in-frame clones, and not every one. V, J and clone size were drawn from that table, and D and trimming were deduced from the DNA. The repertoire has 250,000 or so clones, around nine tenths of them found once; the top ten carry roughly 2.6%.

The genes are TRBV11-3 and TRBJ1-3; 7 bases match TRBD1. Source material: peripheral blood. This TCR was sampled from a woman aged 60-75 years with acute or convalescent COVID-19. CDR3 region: CASSSTAGTASGNTIYF. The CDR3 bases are TGTGCCAGCAGCTCAACCGCCGGGACAGCGTCTGGAAACACCATATATTTT.